These T cell receptor beta chains were read from a single sample in a study of blood T cell repertoires in COVID-19. TCRdb's copy holds only in-frame clones and misses some; the assay was immunoSEQ multiplex PCR. Among over 300,000 clones, roughly 85% were seen once, and the ten largest hold about 6%. The source material was PBMCs or T cells enriched from blood (not recorded which). The receptor set was obtained from a woman aged 25 to 39 who had recovered from COVID-19. CDR3s include the opening cysteine and the closing phenylalanine or tryptophan. Each record gives: V gene, J gene, D gene, clone size, CDR3 protein, CDR3 DNA. A D gene is named only where the DNA matches it firmly. Size is stated for part of the rows, as once, few or many counts, or as a class when the clone is expanded.

V: TRBV18; J: TRBJ2-3; D: .; size: .; CDR3: CASSLSTDTQYF; DNA: TGTGCCAGCTCACTAAGCACAGATACGCAGTATTTT
V: TRBV19; J: TRBJ1-5; D: .; size: .; CDR3: CASSIGDNNQPQHF; DNA: TGTGCCAGTAGTATAGGAGACAATAATCAGCCCCAGCATTTT
V: TRBV19; J: TRBJ1-1; D: .; size: .; CDR3: CASSRGGRPEAFF; DNA: TGTGCCAGTAGTAGGGGGGGTAGACCTGAAGCTTTCTTT
V: TRBV7-3; J: TRBJ1-2; D: .; size: .; CDR3: CASSPDPGTPNGYTF; DNA: TGTGCCAGCAGCCCAGACCCCGGGACACCTAATGGCTACACCTTC
V: TRBV9; J: TRBJ1-1; D: .; size: .; CDR3: CASSPRQTNTEAFF; DNA: TGTGCCAGCAGCCCACGACAGACGAACACTGAAGCTTTCTTT
V: TRBV5-1; J: TRBJ2-2; D: .; size: .; CDR3: CASSLASSGNTGELFF; DNA: TGCGCCAGCAGCTTGGCGAGTAGCGGGAACACCGGGGAGCTGTTTTTT
V: TRBV5-1; J: TRBJ1-1; D: .; size: once; CDR3: CASSSGRGEAFF; DNA: TGCGCCAGCAGCAGCGGTCGGGGGGAAGCTTTCTTT
V: TRBV27; J: TRBJ1-2; D: .; size: .; CDR3: CASSGSPNYGYTF; DNA: TGTGCCAGCAGTGGCAGTCCTAACTATGGCTACACCTTC
V: TRBV19; J: TRBJ1-1; D: .; size: .; CDR3: CASSPQVFTEAFF; DNA: TGTGCCAGTTCACCTCAGGTTTTCACTGAAGCTTTCTTT
V: TRBV7-9; J: TRBJ1-2; D: .; size: .; CDR3: CASTAEYGYTF; DNA: TGTGCCAGCACAGCGGAATATGGCTACACCTTC
V: TRBV30; J: TRBJ1-5; D: .; size: .; CDR3: CAWTDDRAPGFNQPQHF; DNA: TGTGCCTGGACCGACGACCGGGCCCCGGGGTTTAATCAGCCCCAGCATTTT
V: TRBV7-2; J: TRBJ1-6; D: TRBD1; size: .; CDR3: CASSPRTGVYSPLHF; DNA: TGTGCCAGCAGCCCCCGGACAGGGGTATATTCACCCCTCCACTTT
V: TRBV27; J: TRBJ1-1; D: .; size: .; CDR3: CASSSGGRVTEAFF; DNA: TGTGCCAGCAGCTCAGGTGGGCGCGTCACTGAAGCTTTCTTT
V: TRBV5-1; J: TRBJ1-2; D: .; size: .; CDR3: CASSLGQLGGYTF; DNA: TGCGCCAGCAGCTTGGGACAGTTGGGCGGCTACACCTTC
V: TRBV7-2; J: TRBJ2-4; D: TRBD2; size: .; CDR3: CASSFSTSGGPLAKNIQYF; DNA: TGTGCCAGCAGCTTCTCGACTAGCGGGGGGCCTTTGGCCAAAAACATTCAGTACTTC
V: TRBV6-5; J: TRBJ1-3; D: .; size: .; CDR3: CASSYSFGNTIYF; DNA: TGTGCCAGCAGTTACTCCTTTGGAAACACCATATATTTT
V: TRBV7-9; J: TRBJ1-3; D: .; size: .; CDR3: CASSLAPSGERRNTIYF; DNA: TGTGCCAGCAGCTTAGCGCCTTCAGGGGAAAGACGAAACACCATATATTTT
V: TRBV19; J: TRBJ1-5; D: .; size: .; CDR3: CASSSSRAYSNQPQHF; DNA: TGTGCCAGTAGTAGTTCCAGGGCGTATAGCAATCAGCCCCAGCATTTT
V: TRBV5-1; J: TRBJ2-5; D: .; size: once; CDR3: CASSFEGGETQYF; DNA: TGCGCCAGCAGCTTCGAGGGCGGAGAGACCCAGTACTTC
V: TRBV5-1; J: TRBJ1-2; D: TRBD1; size: once; CDR3: CASSWKQGTANYGYTF; DNA: TGCGCCAGCAGCTGGAAACAGGGGACCGCTAACTATGGCTACACCTTC
V: TRBV19; J: TRBJ1-6; D: TRBD1; size: .; CDR3: CASSSAGQGNSPLHF; DNA: TGTGCCAGTAGTTCTGCGGGACAGGGGAATTCACCCCTCCACTTT
V: TRBV7-9; J: TRBJ2-1; D: .; size: once; CDR3: CASSLRGNGFDNEQFF; DNA: TGTGCCAGCAGCTTAAGGGGGAATGGGTTTGACAATGAGCAGTTCTTC
V: TRBV18; J: TRBJ2-1; D: TRBD1; size: .; CDR3: CASSSDRGGYNEQFF; DNA: TGTGCCAGCTCATCGGACAGGGGGGGGTACAATGAGCAGTTCTTC
V: TRBV30; J: TRBJ1-6; D: TRBD1; size: few; CDR3: CAYSRGDVTLHF; DNA: TGTGCCTACAGCAGGGGGGACGTCACCCTCCACTTT
V: TRBV2; J: TRBJ2-5; D: .; size: .; CDR3: CASSENSGQETQYF; DNA: TGTGCCAGCAGTGAAAACTCAGGGCAAGAGACCCAGTACTTC
V: TRBV19; J: TRBJ2-1; D: TRBD2; size: .; CDR3: CASSILSGGENEQFF; DNA: TGTGCCAGTAGTATATTGTCGGGGGGGGAAAATGAGCAGTTCTTC
V: TRBV25-1; J: TRBJ1-5; D: .; size: .; CDR3: CASSEEGQGIQPQHF; DNA: TGTGCCAGCAGTGAAGAGGGGCAGGGGATACAGCCCCAGCATTTT
V: TRBV9; J: TRBJ1-1; D: .; size: .; CDR3: CASSPRANMNTEAFF; DNA: TGTGCCAGCAGCCCCCGTGCCAACATGAACACTGAAGCTTTCTTT
V: TRBV27; J: TRBJ1-2; D: .; size: .; CDR3: CASSLGGSYNYGYTF; DNA: TGTGCCAGCAGTTTAGGTGGGAGCTATAACTATGGCTACACCTTC
V: TRBV10-3; J: TRBJ2-7; D: .; size: .; CDR3: CAISGRDGGPSYEQYF; DNA: TGTGCCATCAGTGGACGTGACGGCGGTCCCTCCTACGAGCAGTACTTC
V: TRBV27; J: TRBJ1-2; D: .; size: once; CDR3: CASSLTENYGYTF; DNA: TGTGCCAGCAGTTTAACAGAAAACTATGGCTACACCTTC
V: TRBV6-1; J: TRBJ1-5; D: .; size: many; CDR3: CASSEAGGNQPQHF; DNA: TGTGCCAGCAGTGAAGCAGGGGGCAATCAGCCCCAGCATTTT
V: TRBV7-2; J: TRBJ2-1; D: TRBD2; size: .; CDR3: CASSTVLAGGLYEQFF; DNA: TGTGCCAGCAGCACGGTACTAGCGGGGGGGCTCTATGAGCAGTTCTTC
V: TRBV12-3/TRBV12-4; J: TRBJ1-2; D: .; size: .; CDR3: CASSGSNYGYTF; DNA: TGTGCCAGTTCCGGGTCTAACTATGGCTACACCTTC
V: TRBV2; J: TRBJ1-2; D: .; size: .; CDR3: CASSVGGTHGYTF; DNA: TGTGCCAGCAGTGTGGGGGGGACGCATGGCTACACCTTC
V: TRBV10-3; J: TRBJ2-2; D: TRBD2; size: .; CDR3: CAISRTSSEELFF; DNA: TGTGCCATCAGTAGGACTAGTTCTGAGGAGCTGTTTTTT
V: TRBV7-9; J: TRBJ2-1; D: .; size: .; CDR3: CASSTGPYEQFF; DNA: TGTGCCAGCAGCACCGGTCCCTATGAGCAGTTCTTC
V: TRBV19; J: TRBJ2-7; D: .; size: .; CDR3: CASSIALSYEQYF; DNA: TGTGCCAGTAGTATTGCGCTCTCCTACGAGCAGTACTTC
V: TRBV10-3; J: TRBJ2-5; D: .; size: .; CDR3: CAISGKGETQYF; DNA: TGTGCCATCAGTGGGAAGGGGGAGACCCAGTACTTC
V: TRBV3-1/TRBV3-2; J: TRBJ1-2; D: .; size: .; CDR3: CASSQGWGVDGYTF; DNA: TGTGCCAGCAGCCAAGGGTGGGGGGTCGATGGCTACACCTTC
V: TRBV5-1; J: TRBJ1-2; D: TRBD1; size: few; CDR3: CASSLEGTGGYGYTF; DNA: TGCGCCAGCAGCTTGGAGGGGACAGGGGGCTATGGCTACACCTTC
V: TRBV7-2; J: TRBJ1-3; D: .; size: .; CDR3: CASSLSSGDTIYF; DNA: TGTGCCAGCAGCTTATCTTCGGGAGACACCATATATTTT